The present entry profiles one TCR beta chain with its context. The antigen is undetermined. The data are from a study of cytomegalovirus exposure and HLA in healthy donors. Regarding the study as a whole: In a later analysis, a missense DCLRE1C variant was linked to TCR beta V- and J-gene trimming.

Per germline, CDR1 SNHLY and CDR2 FYNNEI. The CDR3 is 13 amino acids. V was pared by 11 bases and J by 4 bases, with 16 bases between. The primer mix had 60 Vbeta and 13 Jbeta primers. Method: immunoSEQ multiplex PCR; TCRdb's copy keeps in-frame clones and lacks some. The data hold 100,000 or so clones, with over 75% observed a single time. The sample taken for sequencing was PBMCs. This receptor was obtained from a man aged 25-45 years in good health and CMV-seropositive. V is TRBV2 and J is TRBJ2-3; D is uncertain. CDR3 coding DNA: TGTGCCGTCCTCGGTCCCTCTTCAGATACGCAGTATTTT. This sequence encodes CAVLGPSSDTQYF.